Here is one TCR beta chain with its context. As yet, its antigen is unknown. TCRdb re-called the reads through MiXCR, storing one row per CDR3 protein. The profile shows some 500,000 distinct CDR3 sequences, 40% of them singletons. This sample is drawn from a study of T cell repertoires in cytomegalovirus infection. Study as a whole: CMV epitopes that were recently identified and HLA-C-restricted were used alongside well-studied HLA-B-restricted ones. From public TCR beta signatures came an indication of both CMV infection and matching HLA type. Findings of the study overall: Dominant in the ex vivo response were TCR beta clonotypes restricted by HLA-C and specific for CMV. Pooled public TCR beta family frequency picked out CMV carriers with the relevant HLA.

The CDR3 covers 15 residues. Per germline, CDR1 DFQATT and CDR2 SNEGSKA (reference sequence). Trimming removed 6 bases at V and 2 bases at J, with 19 bases between. This sequence joins TRBV20-1 and TRBJ1-1, with TRBD1 as a possible D gene (6 bases). Sequencing was performed on cultured PBMCs, taken from culture after CMV antigen stimulation. This sequence was found in a human donor in good health (CMV status not recorded). Some clones in this sample may be carry-over from other donors' samples. CDR3 DNA: TGCAGTGCCCCGGCGCGGGGGGCAGCCAACACTGAAGCTTTCTTT. Amino acids: CSAPARGAANTEAFF.